This TCR beta chain comes out of a study of beta chain features in type 1 diabetes. For the study at large: Healthy donors resembled patients in age, gender and cell yields. Examination spanned approximately 110 million sorted cells from all samples. Regarding the study as a whole: Researchers report that Type 1 diabetes patients had moderately but significantly shorter TCRB CDR3s across all four CD4+ subsets.

The CDR3 is 16 residues long. After removal of 0 bases from V and 4 bases from J, the junction contained 2 bases not matched to a gene. Germline V CDR1 and CDR2: SEHNR, FQNEAQ (reference sequence). Expressed TCRB transcripts were sequenced because the entire RNA isolate underwent reverse transcription. Assay: immunoSEQ multiplex PCR; the TCRdb copy retains only in-frame clones and omits some. Of around 400,000 clones listed, 10% to 15% were seen once; the top ten hold approximately 0.015%. The sample holds a few counts of this clone. Its antigen is still unknown. This receptor was identified in a man aged 18 to 35 in good health. The rearrangement links TRBV7-9 to TRBJ2-1; 11 nucleotides agree with TRBD1. The sequenced sample was naive CD4+ T cells from blood. The chain's CDR3 is CASSLAGTGGYNEQFF. CDR3 bases: TGTGCCAGCAGCTTAGCGGGGACAGGGGGATACAATGAGCAGTTCTTC.